This is a list of T cell receptor beta chains from one sample in a study of blood T cell repertoires in COVID-19. Using immunoSEQ multiplex PCR, the repertoire was profiled, and TCRdb retains in-frame clones only, with some absent. The table shows 200,000 to 300,000 clones, with around 86% occurring only once. The sample consisted of peripheral blood. These receptors were collected from a woman aged 55-69 years with COVID-19, enrolled during active disease. Each CDR3 is given with its conserved first and last residue. Each record gives: CDR3 DNA, CDR3 protein, J gene, V gene, D gene, clone size. The D gene is left open where the match is weak. The size of a clone is reported for some rows only, either as once, few or many, or as a class for expanded clones.

CDR3nt: TGCGCCAGCAGCGGACTCAGGGACACCCGCTCCTACAATGAGCAGTTCTTC
CDR3aa: CASSGLRDTRSYNEQFF
j_gene: TRBJ2-1
v_gene: TRBV5-1
d_gene: .
abundance: .

CDR3nt: TGTGCCAGCAGTACTCAGGGCCGAGGGGGCACTGAAGCTTTCTTT
CDR3aa: CASSTQGRGGTEAFF
j_gene: TRBJ1-1
v_gene: TRBV28
d_gene: .
abundance: .

CDR3nt: TGTGCCAGCAGTGAAGCTAGCCGTTTGGATGAGCAGTTCTTC
CDR3aa: CASSEASRLDEQFF
j_gene: TRBJ2-1
v_gene: TRBV2
d_gene: .
abundance: .

CDR3nt: TGTGCCAGCAGCCCTCGAAGACGGACAGGGGGAACTGGTGGCTACACCTTC
CDR3aa: CASSPRRRTGGTGGYTF
j_gene: TRBJ1-2
v_gene: TRBV7-9
d_gene: TRBD1
abundance: .

CDR3nt: TGTGCCTGGAGAGCAGGGCTCCACGCCTACGAGCAGTACTTC
CDR3aa: CAWRAGLHAYEQYF
j_gene: TRBJ2-7
v_gene: TRBV30
d_gene: .
abundance: once

CDR3nt: TGTGCCAGCAGTACCCAGGGGGGAACCTATGGCTACACCTTC
CDR3aa: CASSTQGGTYGYTF
j_gene: TRBJ1-2
v_gene: TRBV6-6
d_gene: TRBD1
abundance: .

CDR3nt: TGTGCCAGCAGCGACCACGGAGGTCGAGACGGTCGAGAGACCCAGTACTTC
CDR3aa: CASSDHGGRDGRETQYF
j_gene: TRBJ2-5
v_gene: TRBV3-1/TRBV3-2
d_gene: .
abundance: .

CDR3nt: TGTGCCAGTAGCGGGACACCAAGAACTGAAGCTTTCTTT
CDR3aa: CASSGTPRTEAFF
j_gene: TRBJ1-1
v_gene: TRBV19
d_gene: .
abundance: .

CDR3nt: TGTGCCAGCAGTTTAGAGGGAGTTGACACTGAAGCTTTCTTT
CDR3aa: CASSLEGVDTEAFF
j_gene: TRBJ1-1
v_gene: TRBV27
d_gene: .
abundance: .

CDR3nt: TGTGCCAGCAGCCCCCAGGGCCTTCGAGATGAAAAACTGTTTTTT
CDR3aa: CASSPQGLRDEKLFF
j_gene: TRBJ1-4
v_gene: TRBV11-2
d_gene: .
abundance: .

CDR3nt: TGTGCCTGGAGTGGGACAGGACGAACTTCACTCTATGGCTACACCTTC
CDR3aa: CAWSGTGRTSLYGYTF
j_gene: TRBJ1-2
v_gene: TRBV30
d_gene: TRBD1
abundance: .

CDR3nt: TGTGCCAGCAGCGAAACCAGAAGGAGGGAGGACAGGGGGATGACCACTGAAGCTTTCTTT
CDR3aa: CASSETRRREDRGMTTEAFF
j_gene: TRBJ1-1
v_gene: TRBV7-3
d_gene: TRBD1
abundance: .

CDR3nt: TGTGCCAGCAGCCTTGGACTCTATGGCTACACCTTC
CDR3aa: CASSLGLYGYTF
j_gene: TRBJ1-2
v_gene: TRBV28
d_gene: .
abundance: .

CDR3nt: TGTGCCAGCAGCTCCCGGGACAGAGGTGAAAAACTGTTTTTT
CDR3aa: CASSSRDRGEKLFF
j_gene: TRBJ1-4
v_gene: TRBV11-1
d_gene: TRBD1
abundance: .

CDR3nt: TGTGCCAGCAGTTTCCGGCCGGACAGTCAAGAGACCCAGTACTTC
CDR3aa: CASSFRPDSQETQYF
j_gene: TRBJ2-5
v_gene: TRBV28
d_gene: .
abundance: .

CDR3nt: TGTGCCAGCAGCTTACACACGAACACTGAAGCTTTCTTT
CDR3aa: CASSLHTNTEAFF
j_gene: TRBJ1-1
v_gene: TRBV7-2
d_gene: .
abundance: many

CDR3nt: TGTGCCAGCTCACCCCTGGGAGGCGACACTGAAGCTTTCTTT
CDR3aa: CASSPLGGDTEAFF
j_gene: TRBJ1-1
v_gene: TRBV18
d_gene: .
abundance: .

CDR3nt: TGTGCCAGCTCACGCGCCGGACAGGCGGACCAAGAGACCCAGTACTTC
CDR3aa: CASSRAGQADQETQYF
j_gene: TRBJ2-5
v_gene: TRBV18
d_gene: TRBD1
abundance: .

CDR3nt: TGTGCCAGCAGTTTAAAGGGGGCGCGGATTGAGCAGTTCTTC
CDR3aa: CASSLKGARIEQFF
j_gene: TRBJ2-1
v_gene: TRBV28
d_gene: TRBD1
abundance: .

CDR3nt: TGCGCCAGCAGCCAAGACCAGTCCGCAGGGGGCGACTATGGCTACACCTTC
CDR3aa: CASSQDQSAGGDYGYTF
j_gene: TRBJ1-2
v_gene: TRBV4-1
d_gene: TRBD1
abundance: .

CDR3nt: TGTGCCAGCTCACCGAGACAAGAGACCCAGTACTTC
CDR3aa: CASSPRQETQYF
j_gene: TRBJ2-5
v_gene: TRBV18
d_gene: .
abundance: .

CDR3nt: TGTGCCAGCAGGGATAGCGGGAGTAGGGCCTACGAGCAGTACTTC
CDR3aa: CASRDSGSRAYEQYF
j_gene: TRBJ2-7
v_gene: TRBV28
d_gene: TRBD2
abundance: .

CDR3nt: TGCGCCAGCAGCAAGCAACCGGGACAGAGCTCCTACAATGAGCAGTTCTTC
CDR3aa: CASSKQPGQSSYNEQFF
j_gene: TRBJ2-1
v_gene: TRBV5-1
d_gene: TRBD1
abundance: .

CDR3nt: TGTGCCAGCAGTTACGAGACTAGCGGCCAAGAGACCCAGTACTTC
CDR3aa: CASSYETSGQETQYF
j_gene: TRBJ2-5
v_gene: TRBV6-5
d_gene: TRBD2
abundance: .

CDR3nt: TGTGCCAGCAGTTTAAGGGCCCAGAGGACAGGGGGGAACTATGGCTACACCTTC
CDR3aa: CASSLRAQRTGGNYGYTF
j_gene: TRBJ1-2
v_gene: TRBV27
d_gene: TRBD1
abundance: .

CDR3nt: TGTGCCAGCAGCCCATATCCGAGCTCCCCTACCTACGAGCAGTACTTC
CDR3aa: CASSPYPSSPTYEQYF
j_gene: TRBJ2-7
v_gene: TRBV5-4
d_gene: .
abundance: .

CDR3nt: TGTGCCAGCAGCACGGGACTAGCGGGCTCCTACAATGAGCAGTTCTTC
CDR3aa: CASSTGLAGSYNEQFF
j_gene: TRBJ2-1
v_gene: TRBV6-2/TRBV6-3
d_gene: TRBD2
abundance: .

CDR3nt: TGTGCCACCACCGATTTAAACGGGAATGAGCAGTTCTTC
CDR3aa: CATTDLNGNEQFF
j_gene: TRBJ2-1
v_gene: TRBV24-1
d_gene: .
abundance: .

CDR3nt: TGTGCCAGCAACCGGGGGGAGAACCTTAATGAAAAACTGTTTTTT
CDR3aa: CASNRGENLNEKLFF
j_gene: TRBJ1-4
v_gene: TRBV28
d_gene: .
abundance: .

CDR3nt: TGTGCCAGCTCACCAGTGCCAGGGGGATACAATGAGCAGTTCTTC
CDR3aa: CASSPVPGGYNEQFF
j_gene: TRBJ2-1
v_gene: TRBV18
d_gene: TRBD1
abundance: .

CDR3nt: TGTGCCAGCATAGTCGGGGGCAATCAGCCCCAGCATTTT
CDR3aa: CASIVGGNQPQHF
j_gene: TRBJ1-5
v_gene: TRBV28
d_gene: .
abundance: .

CDR3nt: TGTGCCAGCAGCCCGACCCGGACTAGCGGGAAAGAGACCCAGTACTTC
CDR3aa: CASSPTRTSGKETQYF
j_gene: TRBJ2-5
v_gene: TRBV7-9
d_gene: TRBD2
abundance: .

CDR3nt: TGTGCCACCGGGCGAGCGGGAGAGGATACGCAGTATTTT
CDR3aa: CATGRAGEDTQYF
j_gene: TRBJ2-3
v_gene: TRBV24-1
d_gene: TRBD2
abundance: once

CDR3nt: TGTGCCAGCAGCCCGCCCCAGGGGTCCATCCAAGAGACCCAGTACTTC
CDR3aa: CASSPPQGSIQETQYF
j_gene: TRBJ2-5
v_gene: TRBV3-1/TRBV3-2
d_gene: .
abundance: .

CDR3nt: TGTGCCAGCAGGCAAGAAAGGACAGGGACTTCCCTACAGCATTTT
CDR3aa: CASRQERTGTSLQHF
j_gene: TRBJ1-5
v_gene: TRBV6-6
d_gene: TRBD1
abundance: .

CDR3nt: TGCGCCAGCAGCTTGGGTGACAGGGGACCGTCACCCCTCCACTTT
CDR3aa: CASSLGDRGPSPLHF
j_gene: TRBJ1-6
v_gene: TRBV5-1
d_gene: TRBD1
abundance: .

CDR3nt: TGTGCCAGTAGACCTCTCCGGGAGTCCCCAGATACGCAGTATTTT
CDR3aa: CASRPLRESPDTQYF
j_gene: TRBJ2-3
v_gene: TRBV19
d_gene: .
abundance: .

CDR3nt: TGTGCCAGTAGTCGCGCGACAGGACTTAGCAATCAGCCCCAGCATTTT
CDR3aa: CASSRATGLSNQPQHF
j_gene: TRBJ1-5
v_gene: TRBV19
d_gene: .
abundance: .

CDR3nt: TGTGCCAGCAGTTTATTCTCCCCGACAGGGGGGGGCACTGAAGCTTTCTTT
CDR3aa: CASSLFSPTGGGTEAFF
j_gene: TRBJ1-1
v_gene: TRBV28
d_gene: TRBD1
abundance: .

CDR3nt: TGTGCCAGCAGTTACCCGGCAGGGTCAGATACGCAGTATTTT
CDR3aa: CASSYPAGSDTQYF
j_gene: TRBJ2-3
v_gene: TRBV6-5
d_gene: .
abundance: .

CDR3nt: TGTGCCAGCAGCTTAGCAAGGGGGTTAGCCCTCTACGAGCAGTACTTC
CDR3aa: CASSLARGLALYEQYF
j_gene: TRBJ2-7
v_gene: TRBV11-1
d_gene: .
abundance: .

CDR3nt: TGCGCCAGCAGTGCCCTAGCGGGATTGCCCCGTTACGAGCAGTACTTC
CDR3aa: CASSALAGLPRYEQYF
j_gene: TRBJ2-7
v_gene: TRBV10-1
d_gene: TRBD2
abundance: once

CDR3nt: TGTGCCAGCAGTGTGGCATTTTATGGCTACACCTTC
CDR3aa: CASSVAFYGYTF
j_gene: TRBJ1-2
v_gene: TRBV2
d_gene: .
abundance: .

CDR3nt: TGCGCCAGCAGCCAAAAACAGGGGGCAAGCTCCTACGAGCAGTACTTC
CDR3aa: CASSQKQGASSYEQYF
j_gene: TRBJ2-7
v_gene: TRBV4-1
d_gene: TRBD1
abundance: few

CDR3nt: TGCAGCGTCACCCAGTCGTTCCCAGGAGGGGAGCAGTTCTTC
CDR3aa: CSVTQSFPGGEQFF
j_gene: TRBJ2-1
v_gene: TRBV29-1
d_gene: .
abundance: .

CDR3nt: TGTGCCAGCAGTTTTATAGCGGGACTCACCGGGGAGCTGTTTTTT
CDR3aa: CASSFIAGLTGELFF
j_gene: TRBJ2-2
v_gene: TRBV28
d_gene: TRBD2
abundance: .

CDR3nt: TGCGCCAGCAGCTCCTCGCAGAGGGTTTATGGAAACACCATATATTTT
CDR3aa: CASSSSQRVYGNTIYF
j_gene: TRBJ1-3
v_gene: TRBV5-1
d_gene: .
abundance: .

CDR3nt: TGCGCCAGCAGAGAGACCGGGTCCTTGGGCAATCAGCCCCAGCATTTT
CDR3aa: CASRETGSLGNQPQHF
j_gene: TRBJ1-5
v_gene: TRBV10-2
d_gene: .
abundance: .

CDR3nt: TGTGCCAGCAGTGAAGTCCGACTAGCGGGAGTTATAGATACGCAGTATTTT
CDR3aa: CASSEVRLAGVIDTQYF
j_gene: TRBJ2-3
v_gene: TRBV6-1
d_gene: TRBD2
abundance: .

CDR3nt: TGTGCCAGCAGCACCCCGACACCAACCGGGGAGCTGTTTTTT
CDR3aa: CASSTPTPTGELFF
j_gene: TRBJ2-2
v_gene: TRBV13
d_gene: .
abundance: .

CDR3nt: TGTGCCAGCAGCCAAGGCCCCTTGGGCAGCTTGCCCCAGCATTTT
CDR3aa: CASSQGPLGSLPQHF
j_gene: TRBJ1-5
v_gene: TRBV3-1/TRBV3-2
d_gene: .
abundance: few